These 12 T cell receptor beta chains were sequenced from one sample in a study of blood T cell repertoires in COVID-19. Libraries were prepared by immunoSEQ multiplex PCR; TCRdb keeps only in-frame clonotypes and omits some of them. In the table there are about 120,000 clones, around 81% of which are singletons. The material sequenced was peripheral blood. The receptors were gathered from a woman in her 50s with acute or convalescent COVID-19.

The chain couples TRBV5-6 to TRBJ2-7, with D possibly being TRBD1 (6 bases). CDR3 length: 14 amino acids. The germline gives CDR1 SGHDT, CDR2 YYEEEE. Trimming pared 5 bases from V and 1 base from J, leaving 13 bases between. The CDR3 DNA follows: TGTGCCAGCAGTCCCGGGACATCGTCCTACGAGCAGTACTTC. It yields the protein CASSPGTSSYEQYF.

The chain links TRBV7-9 to TRBJ2-1, with a possible D match to TRBD1 (5 bases). V gave up 1 base and J gave up 10 bases, with 5 bases separating them. This CDR3 is 11 amino acids long. Germline CDR1 reads SEHNR; CDR2 reads FQNEAQ (reference sequence). The CDR3 nucleotides are TGTGCCAGCAGCTTAGGGACAGAGCAGTTCTTC. This gives the protein CASSLGTEQFF.

The V call is TRBV7-2, the J call TRBJ2-1; 10 bases map to TRBD2. V shed 0 bases, J shed 8 bases, and the junction held 7 bases outside the gene matches. This CDR3 is 16 amino acids long. The V gene's germline CDR1 is SGHTA and CDR2 FQGNSA. DNA for the CDR3: TGTGCCAGCAGCTTAGCGGCTAGCGGGGGCTGGGATGAGCAGTTCTTC. It specifies CASSLAASGGWDEQFF.

The chain is built from TRBV5-1 and TRBJ2-3; TRBD2 agrees at 9 bases. The V segment lost 2 bases and the J segment 4 bases; nucleotides outside the gene matches: 8. CDR3 size: 16 residues. Per the germline V gene, CDR1 is SGHRS and CDR2 is YFSETQ. The CDR3 nucleotides read TGCGCCAGCAGCTTAGGAGGGACTAGCATCTCAGATACGCAGTATTTT. Translation gives CASSLGGTSISDTQYF. The variable domain in full, with the rest retrieved from reference TRBV5-1 and TRBJ2-3, is KAGVTQTPRYLIKTRGQQVTLSCSPISGHRSVSWYQQTPGQGLQFLFEYFSETQRNKGNFPGRFSGRQFSNSRSEMNVSTLELGDSALYLCASSLGGTSISDTQYFGPGTRLTVL.

V usage is TRBV11-2 and J usage is TRBJ2-1, with 13 nucleotides matching TRBD2. Unmatched junction bases numbered 5, after V lost 2 bases and J lost 13 bases. The CDR3 covers 14 residues. Germline loops: CDR1 SGHAT, CDR2 FQNNGV. CDR3 in amino acids: CASSLSTSGRFQFF. DNA of the CDR3: TGTGCCAGCAGCTTATCGACTAGCGGGAGGTTCCAGTTCTTC.

The chain links TRBV3-1 (or the pseudogene TRBV3-2) to TRBJ2-6, with TRBD1 identical over 10 bases. With 7 bases clipped from V and 1 base from J, the junction kept 4 bases outside the gene matches. The CDR3 has 16 residues. The V gene's germline CDR1 is LGHDT and CDR2 YNNKEL (reference sequence). CDR3 nucleotide sequence: TGTGCCAGCACCGGACAGGGGGGATCTGGGGCCAACGTCCTGACTTTC. Encoded protein: CASTGQGGSGANVLTF.

The chain has TRBV27 and TRBJ1-1; TRBD1 aligns across 9 bases. Losses at the gene ends were 7 bases for V and 0 bases for J; bases not matched to a gene: 9. The CDR3 is 16 amino acids. Germline V lookup: CDR1 MNHEY, CDR2 SMNVEV (reference sequence). In DNA, the CDR3 is TGTGCCAGCACCCCAAGGAGGACAGGGGTGAACACTGAAGCTTTCTTT. Amino acid sequence: CASTPRRTGVNTEAFF.

This clone is a singleton in its sample. The rearrangement uses TRBV28 and TRBJ1-5, with 7 bases aligning to TRBD1. After removal of 6 bases from V and 7 bases from J, the junction contained 6 bases not matched to a gene. Germline-derived CDR1 and CDR2 are MDHEN and SYDVKM. CDR3 length equals 13 residues. The DNA of the CDR3 is TGTGCCAGCAGCCGTCCCAGGGGGCAGCCCCAGCATTTT. Translation: CASSRPRGQPQHF.

The chain has TRBV4-1 and TRBJ2-2; 13 bases match TRBD2. Unmatched junction bases numbered 6, after V lost 4 bases and J lost 4 bases. The CDR3 has 17 residues. CDR1 and CDR2 from the germline V gene are MGHRA and YSYEKL. The CDR3 bases are TGCGCCAGCAGCCGAGGACTAGCGGGGGTTTCCACCGGGGAGCTGTTTTTT. Encoded protein: CASSRGLAGVSTGELFF.

V gene TRBV15 combines with J gene TRBJ2-7, with D perhaps TRBD2 (5 bases). Germline-derived CDR1 and CDR2 are LNHNV and YYDKDF (reference sequence). The CDR3 length is 13 residues. Trimming shortened V by 1 base and J by 7 bases, and 11 bases separated the two germline ends. CDR3 nucleotide sequence: TGTGCCACCAGCAGAGCGACACCGGGGGAGCAGTACTTC. Protein sequence: CATSRATPGEQYF.

This chain joins TRBV11-3 and TRBJ2-7; weak D call: TRBD2 (5 bases). CDR1 is SGHNT, CDR2 YENEEA, per germline. Trimming left V 2 bases short and J 7 bases short, with 12 bases between. CDR3 length: 13 amino acids. The CDR3 DNA reads as TGTGCCAGCAGCTTAACTGGGAGCGGAGAGCAGTACTTC. Encoded protein: CASSLTGSGEQYF.

The chain joins TRBV11-3 to TRBJ2-1, with D possibly matching TRBD1 (6 bases). The ends were cut back, 4 bases at V and 12 bases at J, with 13 bases in the middle. The CDR3 is 12 amino acids. Germline lookup yields CDR1 SGHNT and CDR2 YENEEA. CDR3 protein: CASSSTGIGQFF. CDR3 sequence (DNA): TGTGCCAGCAGCTCCACAGGGATTGGGCAGTTCTTC. The whole variable domain, remainder taken from reference TRBV11-3 and TRBJ2-1, is EAGVVQSPRYKIIEKKQPVAFWCNPISGHNTLYWYLQNLGQGPELLIRYENEEAVDDSQLPKDRFSAERLKGVDSTLKIQPAELGDSAVYLCASSSTGIGQFFGPGTRLTVL.